This T cell receptor beta chain was captured by sequencing in a study of T-cell memory formation after mild COVID-19. Overall study: There were largely donor-specific TCR clusters. Findings and limits, study-wide: CD4/CD8 balance characterized clones contracting day 15 to 85, and CD4+ skew characterized later expanders. Mostly located in CM and EM were contracting CD4+ clones, with contracting CD8+ clones located in EMRA.

TCRdb processed the 5' RACE reads anew with MiXCR; each CDR3 protein has one entry. The sample has 250,000 to 300,000 distinct CDR3 sequences; around a sixth are singletons. The CDR3 extends over 14 amino acids. The germline CDR1 and CDR2 sequences are DFQATT and SNEGSKA (reference sequence). The V end was cut by 2 bases, the J end by 2 bases, with 10 bases between. This clonotype occurred a few times. Its antigen is not identified. J is TRBJ2-4 and V is TRBV20-1; D is ambiguous. Sequenced material: PBMCs or a T cell subset sorted from them (not recorded which). The source is a man aged 18 to 30 who had mild COVID-19 (a few samples of this study predate the infection). Cell type and time point are not known. The CDR3 region is CSARIGVSKNIQYF. CDR3 coding DNA: TGCAGTGCTAGAATAGGTGTTTCCAAAAACATTCAGTACTTC.